The subject of this entry is one TCR beta chain. Antigen specificity is unknown. This sample was included in a study of vaccination effects on CD4 cells after COVID-19. Findings and caveats of the study: After vaccination of healthy people, only 1 of 255 vaccine-induced clones cross-reacted with common cold coronaviruses. Clones induced by infection and by vaccine showed marked clonal contraction late after vaccination.

This CDR3 spans 14 amino acids. Trimming took 6 bases from V and 5 from J, leaving 13 bases between them. Germline V gene lookup returns CDR1 MNHEY and CDR2 SVGAGI. TCRdb keeps only in-frame clones here, not all; method: immunoSEQ multiplex PCR. This sample has some 60,000 clones, with 65% to 85% found just once. The ViraFEST assay expanded antigen-specific CD4+ T cells with viral peptide pools before sequencing. It was after roughly ten days of culture that CD4+ T cells were isolated. Vaccinated participants had no history of SARS-CoV-2 infection and tested negative for nucleocapsid antibodies. Every well housed more than 1.5 million PBMC, which grew in culture alongside around 9.9 IU/ml IL-2 and about 10 ug/ml peptides.

J is TRBJ2-2 and V is TRBV6-5; no definite D call. The clonotype originates from a human donor who received a COVID-19 vaccine. The sequencing here drew on CD4+ T cells from PBMCs cultured with HCoV-NL63 spike peptides, taken before COVID-19 vaccination. The CDR3 DNA reads TGTGCCAGCAGCTTAAGTCCCGGTACCGGGGAGCTGTTTTTT. It encodes CASSLSPGTGELFF.